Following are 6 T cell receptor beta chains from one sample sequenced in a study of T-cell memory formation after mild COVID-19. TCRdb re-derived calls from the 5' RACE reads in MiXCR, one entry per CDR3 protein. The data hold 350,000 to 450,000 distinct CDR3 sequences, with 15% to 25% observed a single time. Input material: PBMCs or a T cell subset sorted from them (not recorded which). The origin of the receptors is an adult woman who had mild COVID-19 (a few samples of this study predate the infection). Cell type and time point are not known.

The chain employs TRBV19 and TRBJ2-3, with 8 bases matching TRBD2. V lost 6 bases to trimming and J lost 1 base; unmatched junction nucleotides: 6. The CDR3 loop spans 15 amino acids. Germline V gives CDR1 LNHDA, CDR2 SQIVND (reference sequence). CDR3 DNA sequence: TGTGCCAGTAGAGATGGAGCGGGGGGCACAGATACGCAGTATTTT. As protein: CASRDGAGGTDTQYF.

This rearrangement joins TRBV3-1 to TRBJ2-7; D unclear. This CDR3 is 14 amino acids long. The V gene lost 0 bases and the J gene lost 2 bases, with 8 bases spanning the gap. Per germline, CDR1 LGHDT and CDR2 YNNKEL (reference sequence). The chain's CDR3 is CASSQDLQPYEQYF. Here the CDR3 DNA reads TGTGCCAGCAGCCAAGATTTACAGCCCTACGAGCAGTACTTC.

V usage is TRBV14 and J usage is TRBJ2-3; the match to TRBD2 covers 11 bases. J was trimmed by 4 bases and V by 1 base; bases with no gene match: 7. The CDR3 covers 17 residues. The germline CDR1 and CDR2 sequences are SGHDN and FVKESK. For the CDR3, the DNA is TGTGCCAGCAGCCAAGTGGGACTAGCGGACAGCTCAGATACGCAGTATTTT. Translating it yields CASSQVGLADSSDTQYF.

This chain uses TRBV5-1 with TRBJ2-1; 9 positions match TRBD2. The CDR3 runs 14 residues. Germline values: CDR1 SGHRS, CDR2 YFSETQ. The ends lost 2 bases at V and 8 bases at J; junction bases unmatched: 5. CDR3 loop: CASSLGTSQDEQFF. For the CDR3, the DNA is TGCGCCAGCAGCTTAGGGACTAGCCAAGATGAGCAGTTCTTC.

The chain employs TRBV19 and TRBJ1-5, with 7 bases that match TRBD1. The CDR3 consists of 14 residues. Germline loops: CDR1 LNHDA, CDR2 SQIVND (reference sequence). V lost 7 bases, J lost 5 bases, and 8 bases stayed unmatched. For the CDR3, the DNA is TGTGCCAGTAACGGGGACAGCTCTTATCAGCCCCAGCATTTT. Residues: CASNGDSSYQPQHF.

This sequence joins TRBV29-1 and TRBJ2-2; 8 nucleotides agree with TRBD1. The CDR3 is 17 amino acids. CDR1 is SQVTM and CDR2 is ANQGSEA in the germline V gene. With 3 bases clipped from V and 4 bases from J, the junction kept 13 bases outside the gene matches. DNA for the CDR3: TGCAGCGTTGAGTACGGCAGGGGGCCCCTTCGCACCGGGGAGCTGTTTTTT. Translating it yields CSVEYGRGPLRTGELFF.